The 10 T cell receptor beta chains given below trace back to one sample, sequenced in a study of beta chain features in type 1 diabetes. Study outcomes and limitations: Shorter TCRB CDR3s, moderately but significantly so, were found in Type 1 diabetes patients in all four CD4+ subsets.

Their cognate antigens are unknown. Sequenced material consisted of expressed TCRB transcripts (all of the isolated RNA was reverse transcribed). Libraries were prepared by immunoSEQ multiplex PCR; TCRdb keeps only in-frame clonotypes and omits some of them. This sample yields 600,000 or so clones, of which more than 13% are seen a single time; 0.035% to 0.04% belongs to the top ten. Specimen: naive CD4+ T cells from blood. The receptors were gathered from a man aged 18 to 35 with type 1 diabetes.

J is TRBJ1-1 and V is TRBV18; D not resolved. The CDR3 is 15 residues long. Germline V gene lookup returns CDR1 KGHSH and CDR2 LQKENI. Between the trimmed V and J ends, which lost 3 bases and 1 base, there was a span of 12 bases. CDR3 loop: CASSPRTARNTEAFF. CDR3 bases: TGTGCCAGCTCACCCCGGACGGCAAGGAACACTGAAGCTTTCTTT.

The chain has TRBV29-1 and TRBJ1-1, with D unresolved. Deletions cut 0 bases from V and 4 bases from J, with 12 bases between. The CDR3 is made up of 14 amino acids. The germline V gene has CDR1 SQVTM and CDR2 ANQGSEA. This CDR3 is CSVEEDRPGTEAFF. CDR3 coding DNA: TGCAGCGTTGAAGAAGACCGACCCGGCACTGAAGCTTTCTTT.

About this clone itself: Other DNA sequences in this specimen translate into the identical CDR3. This chain links TRBV30 with TRBJ1-1, with a possible D match to TRBD1 (5 bases). In germline, CDR1 is GTSNPN, CDR2 SVGIG (reference sequence). The CDR3 loop spans 13 amino acids. The V gene lost 3 bases and the J gene lost 1 base, with 9 bases spanning the gap. DNA for the CDR3: TGTGCCTGGAGCAGGCAGGGGAACACTGAAGCTTTCTTT. This gives the protein CAWSRQGNTEAFF.

This clone occurred a few times. The chain has TRBV28 and TRBJ2-5; 11 bases align to TRBD1. V dropped 3 bases and J dropped 5; count of bases not matched to a gene: 5. The CDR3 runs 15 residues. CDR1 is MDHEN, CDR2 SYDVKM, per germline. The CDR3 loop is CASSFGGTGGETQYF. CDR3 DNA: TGTGCCAGCAGTTTTGGTGGGACAGGGGGTGAGACCCAGTACTTC.

The gene calls are TRBV18 and TRBJ2-1; a weak D match, TRBD2 (5 bases). The CDR3 runs 12 residues. Germline loops: CDR1 KGHSH, CDR2 LQKENI. Between the trimmed V and J ends, which lost 3 bases and 10 bases, there was a span of 10 bases. The CDR3 DNA follows: TGTGCCAGCTCACCGAGGGAATTCGAGCAGTTCTTC. It specifies CASSPREFEQFF. The full variable domain, completed using reference TRBV18 and TRBJ2-1, is NAGVMQNPRHLVRRRGQEARLRCSPMKGHSHVYWYRQLPEEGLKFMVYLQKENIIDESGMPKERFSAEFPKEGPSILRIQQVVRGDSAAYFCASSPREFEQFFGPGTRLTVL.

This clone was seen only a few times. This chain links TRBV30 with TRBJ2-4; D is unclear. The CDR3 consists of 14 residues. Looked up from germline, CDR1 is GTSNPN and CDR2 is SVGIG (reference sequence). The V end lost 4 bases, the J end lost 1 base, and 11 bases lay between the germline ends. CDR3 loop: CAWNRDLAKNIQYF. In DNA, the CDR3 is TGTGCCTGGAACAGAGACCTTGCCAAAAACATTCAGTACTTC. Full variable domain (rest looked up from reference TRBV30 and TRBJ2-4): SQTIHQWPATLVQPVGSPLSLECTVEGTSNPNLYWYRQAAGRGLQLLFYSVGIGQISSEVPQNLSASRPQDRQFILSSKKLLLSDSGFYLCAWNRDLAKNIQYFGAGTRLSVL.

This clone was observed a handful of times. The chain links TRBV29-1 to TRBJ2-7; weak D call: TRBD1 (6 bases). From germline, CDR1 is SQVTM and CDR2 ANQGSEA. V was clipped by 7 bases and J by 3 bases, with 22 bases between them. This CDR3 spans 15 amino acids. The chain's CDR3 is CSALASRQGRYEQYF. The CDR3 DNA reads as TGCAGCGCCCTTGCTTCCCGGCAGGGGCGCTACGAGCAGTACTTC.

V gene TRBV5-6 combines with J gene TRBJ2-5; D remains ambiguous. Trimming left V 5 bases short and J 5 bases short, with 13 bases between. This CDR3 has 13 amino acids. CDR1 is SGHDT, CDR2 YYEEEE, per germline. CDR3 sequence reads: CASSSSGLETQYF. The CDR3 coding sequence is TGTGCCAGCAGTTCATCGGGCCTGGAGACCCAGTACTTC.

The genes are TRBV28 and TRBJ2-5, with TRBD1 matching over 7 bases. The V segment lost 6 bases and the J segment 7 bases; nucleotides outside the gene matches: 11. This CDR3 has 14 amino acids. The germline CDR1 and CDR2 sequences are MDHEN and SYDVKM. The CDR3 DNA sequence: TGTGCCAGCAGCCGAAGGACAGGCCCCAGGACCCAGTACTTC. It yields the protein CASSRRTGPRTQYF.

The chain recombines TRBV10-3 with TRBJ2-1, with 9 bases matching TRBD2. V shed 10 bases, J shed 5 bases, and the junction held 9 bases outside the gene matches. Germline CDR1 reads ENHRY; CDR2 reads SYGVKD. CDR3 length equals 14 residues. Here the CDR3 reads CATGPRLADNEQFF. The CDR3 nucleotides read TGTGCCACCGGGCCCCGACTAGCGGACAATGAGCAGTTCTTC.